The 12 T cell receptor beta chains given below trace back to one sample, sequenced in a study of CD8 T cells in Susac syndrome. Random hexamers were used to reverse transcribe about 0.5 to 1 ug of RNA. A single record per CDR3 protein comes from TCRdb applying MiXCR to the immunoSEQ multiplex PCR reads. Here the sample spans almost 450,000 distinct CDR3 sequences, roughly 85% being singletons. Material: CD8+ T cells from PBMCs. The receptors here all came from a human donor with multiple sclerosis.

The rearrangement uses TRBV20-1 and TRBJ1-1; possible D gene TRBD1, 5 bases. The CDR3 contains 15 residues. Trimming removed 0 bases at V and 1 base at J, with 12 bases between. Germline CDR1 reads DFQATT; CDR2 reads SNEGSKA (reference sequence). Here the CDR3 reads CSARDPTETNTEAFF. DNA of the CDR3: TGCAGTGCTAGAGACCCGACAGAGACGAACACTGAAGCTTTCTTT.

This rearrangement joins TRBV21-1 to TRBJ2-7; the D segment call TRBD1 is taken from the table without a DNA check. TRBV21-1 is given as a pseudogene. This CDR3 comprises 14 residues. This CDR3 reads CASSRDRTPSEQYF. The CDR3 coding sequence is TGTGCCAGCAGCAGGGACAGAACACCTTCCGAGCAGTACTTC.

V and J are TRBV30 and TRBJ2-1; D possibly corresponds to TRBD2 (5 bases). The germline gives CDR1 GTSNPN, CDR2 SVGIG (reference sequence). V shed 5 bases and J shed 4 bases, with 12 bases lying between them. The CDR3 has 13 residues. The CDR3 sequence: CAWGGGPYNEQFF. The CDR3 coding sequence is TGTGCCTGGGGTGGAGGACCTTACAATGAGCAGTTCTTC. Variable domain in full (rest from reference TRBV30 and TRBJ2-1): SQTIHQWPATLVQPVGSPLSLECTVEGTSNPNLYWYRQAAGRGLQLLFYSVGIGQISSEVPQNLSASRPQDRQFILSSKKLLLSDSGFYLCAWGGGPYNEQFFGPGTRLTVL.

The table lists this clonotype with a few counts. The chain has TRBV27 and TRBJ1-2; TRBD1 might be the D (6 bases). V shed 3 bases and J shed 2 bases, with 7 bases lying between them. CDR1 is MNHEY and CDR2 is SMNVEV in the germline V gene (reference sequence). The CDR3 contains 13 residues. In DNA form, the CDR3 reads TGTGCCAGCAGTTTTGGACAGAACTATGGCTACACCTTC. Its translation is CASSFGQNYGYTF.

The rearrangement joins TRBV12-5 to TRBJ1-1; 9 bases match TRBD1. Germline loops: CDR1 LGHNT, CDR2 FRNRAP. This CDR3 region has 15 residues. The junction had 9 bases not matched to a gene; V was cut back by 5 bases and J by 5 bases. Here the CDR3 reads CASGPPDRGLTEAFF. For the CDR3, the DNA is TGTGCTAGTGGTCCCCCGGACAGGGGCTTGACTGAAGCTTTCTTT. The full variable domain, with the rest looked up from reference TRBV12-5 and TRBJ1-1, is DARVTQTPRHKVTEMGQEVTMRCQPILGHNTVFWYRQTMMQGLELLAYFRNRAPLDDSGMPKDRFSAEMPDATLATLKIQPSEPRDSAVYFCASGPPDRGLTEAFFGQGTRLTVV.

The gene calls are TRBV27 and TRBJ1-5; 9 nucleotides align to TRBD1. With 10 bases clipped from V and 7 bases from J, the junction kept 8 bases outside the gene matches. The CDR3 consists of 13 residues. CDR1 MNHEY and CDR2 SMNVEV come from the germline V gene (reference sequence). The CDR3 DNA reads TGTGCCACGGGACAGGGCCGTTTCCAGCCCCAGCATTTT. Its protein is CATGQGRFQPQHF.

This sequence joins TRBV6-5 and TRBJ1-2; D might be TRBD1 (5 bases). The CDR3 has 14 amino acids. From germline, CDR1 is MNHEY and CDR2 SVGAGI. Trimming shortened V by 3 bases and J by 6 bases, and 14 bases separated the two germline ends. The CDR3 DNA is TGTGCCAGCAGTTATTCCCACAGGAGGGATGGCTACACCTTC. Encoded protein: CASSYSHRRDGYTF.

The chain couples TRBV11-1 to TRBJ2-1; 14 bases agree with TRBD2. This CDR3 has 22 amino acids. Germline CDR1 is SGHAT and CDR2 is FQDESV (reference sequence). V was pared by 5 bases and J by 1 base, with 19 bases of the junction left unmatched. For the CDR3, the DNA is TGTGCCAGCAGCCACAATCGAGCCACCGGGACTAGCGGGAGCGGTTCCTACAATGAGCAGTTCTTC. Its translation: CASSHNRATGTSGSGSYNEQFF.

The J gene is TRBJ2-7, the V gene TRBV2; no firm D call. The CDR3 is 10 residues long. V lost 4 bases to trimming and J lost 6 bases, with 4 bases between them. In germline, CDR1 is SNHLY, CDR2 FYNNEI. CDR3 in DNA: TGTGCCAGCAGTGGCGTCGAGCAGTACTTC. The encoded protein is CASSGVEQYF.

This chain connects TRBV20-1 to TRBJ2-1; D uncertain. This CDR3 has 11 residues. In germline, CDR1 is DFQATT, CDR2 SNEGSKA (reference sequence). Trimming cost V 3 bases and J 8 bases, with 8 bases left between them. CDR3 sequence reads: CSASSGYEQFF. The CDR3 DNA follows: TGCAGTGCTAGCTCCGGCTATGAGCAGTTCTTC.

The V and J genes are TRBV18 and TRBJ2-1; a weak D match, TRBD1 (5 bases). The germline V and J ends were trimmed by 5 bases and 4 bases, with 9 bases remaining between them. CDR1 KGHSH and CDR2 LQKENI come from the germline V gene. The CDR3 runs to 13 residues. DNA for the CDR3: TGTGCCAGCTCAGCGACAGATTACAATGAGCAGTTCTTC. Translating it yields CASSATDYNEQFF.

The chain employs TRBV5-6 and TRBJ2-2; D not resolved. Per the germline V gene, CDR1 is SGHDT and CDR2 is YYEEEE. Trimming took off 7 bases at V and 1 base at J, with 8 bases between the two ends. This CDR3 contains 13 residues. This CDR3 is CASLSGNTGELFF. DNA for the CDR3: TGTGCCAGCCTGTCTGGGAACACCGGGGAGCTGTTTTTT.